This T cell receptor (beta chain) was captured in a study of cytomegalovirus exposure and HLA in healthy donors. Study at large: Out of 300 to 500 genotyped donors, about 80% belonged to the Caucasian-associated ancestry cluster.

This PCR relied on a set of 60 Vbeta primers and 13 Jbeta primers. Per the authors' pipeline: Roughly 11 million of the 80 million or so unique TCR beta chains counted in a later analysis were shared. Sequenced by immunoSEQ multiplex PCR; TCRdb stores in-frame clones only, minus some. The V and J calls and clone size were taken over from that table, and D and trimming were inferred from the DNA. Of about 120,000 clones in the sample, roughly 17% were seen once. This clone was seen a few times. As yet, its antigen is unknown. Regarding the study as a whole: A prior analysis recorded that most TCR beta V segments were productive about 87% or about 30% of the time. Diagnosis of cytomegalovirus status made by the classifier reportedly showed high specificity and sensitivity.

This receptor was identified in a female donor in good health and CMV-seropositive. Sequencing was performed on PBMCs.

CDR3 DNA sequence: TGTGCCAGCAGCTTAGGGTCTAGCGGGCGCTACGAGCAGTACTTC. Translating it yields CASSLGSSGRYEQYF. V is TRBV7-2 and J is TRBJ2-7, with 8 bases identical to TRBD2. The length of the CDR3 is 15 residues. CDR1 and CDR2 (germline): SGHTA, FQGNSA. Trimming cost V 1 base and J 3 bases; bases outside gene matches: 5.